This T cell receptor (beta chain) was recorded in a study of monozygotic twins with inflammatory bowel disease. TCRdb re-called the 5' RACE reads; every CDR3 protein appears as one record, without DNA. Its table lists fewer than 550,000 distinct CDR3 sequences. In regard to this clonotype: Its antigen is currently unknown.

CDR3 length: 15 amino acids. Per germline, CDR1 MDHEN and CDR2 SYDVKM. Study results and limitations: Telling different T cell subtypes apart from each other was not possible.

Sequencing was done on a sample of blood. The origin of this receptor is a human donor with ulcerative colitis or Crohn's disease, or a healthy co-twin of an affected twin (not recorded which). This rearrangement joins TRBV28 to TRBJ1-6; TCRdb indicates TRBD1, and absent DNA this call remains unverified. CDR3 region: CASSLPDRYNSPLHF.